This T cell receptor beta chain was recorded in a study of T cells after yellow fever vaccination. Study details: Some fractions had low cell numbers, and these were prepared with SMART-Seq v4 Ultra Low Input.

A 5'RACE template-switching step, the method used to make TCR cDNA, added a universal primer site and UMIs. TCRdb itself ran the 5' RACE reads through MiXCR, one entry per CDR3 protein. The table records about 320,000 distinct CDR3 sequences, around 4.5% of them present only once. This clonotype was counted many times. What it binds is not known. Study findings and constraints: Only a minor proportion of clonotypes was detected across both CD4 and CD8 compartments.

The clonotype was recovered from a man younger than 30 who received the YFV17D yellow fever vaccine. The sequenced sample was PBMCs, obtained 15 days after the yellow fever booster vaccination.

The CDR3 spells CASSFIGREQYV. As DNA, the CDR3 is TGTGCCAGCAGCTTTATCGGTCGAGAGCAGTACGTC. The chain is built from TRBV11-2 and TRBJ2-7, with D hard to call. The V end was cut by 3 bases, the J end by 7 bases, with 10 bases between. The CDR3 loop spans 12 amino acids. Per the germline V gene, CDR1 is SGHAT and CDR2 is FQNNGV.